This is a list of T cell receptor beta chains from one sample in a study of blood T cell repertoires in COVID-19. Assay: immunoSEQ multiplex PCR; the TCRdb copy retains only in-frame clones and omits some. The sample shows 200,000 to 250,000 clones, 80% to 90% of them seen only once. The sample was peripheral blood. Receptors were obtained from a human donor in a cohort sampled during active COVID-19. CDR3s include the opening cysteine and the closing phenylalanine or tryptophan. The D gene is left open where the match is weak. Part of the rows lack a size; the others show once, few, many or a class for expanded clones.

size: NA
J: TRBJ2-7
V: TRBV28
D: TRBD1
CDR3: CASSSTGTGTYEQYF
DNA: TGTGCCAGCAGTTCCACCGGGACAGGGACCTACGAGCAGTACTTC

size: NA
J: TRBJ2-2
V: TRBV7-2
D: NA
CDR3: CASSLLPGVDTGELFF
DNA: TGTGCCAGCAGCTTACTTCCGGGAGTGGACACCGGGGAGCTGTTTTTT

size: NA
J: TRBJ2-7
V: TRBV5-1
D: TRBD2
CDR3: CASSLAAGLAGSYEQYF
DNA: TGCGCCAGCAGCTTGGCGGCGGGACTAGCGGGATCCTACGAGCAGTACTTC

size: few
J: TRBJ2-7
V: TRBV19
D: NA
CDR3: CASSTQGTEQYF
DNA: TGTGCCAGTAGTACACAGGGAACCGAGCAGTACTTC

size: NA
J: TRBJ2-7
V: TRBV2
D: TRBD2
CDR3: CASSDSSGASSYEQYF
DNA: TGTGCCAGCAGCGATTCTAGCGGGGCCAGCTCCTACGAGCAGTACTTC

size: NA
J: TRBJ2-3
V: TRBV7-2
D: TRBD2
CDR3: CASSPGLAGETDTQYF
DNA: TGTGCCAGCAGCCCGGGACTAGCGGGAGAAACAGATACGCAGTATTTT

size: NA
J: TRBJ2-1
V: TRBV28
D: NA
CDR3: CASRRQVYNEQFF
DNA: TGTGCCAGCAGACGACAGGTCTACAATGAGCAGTTCTTC

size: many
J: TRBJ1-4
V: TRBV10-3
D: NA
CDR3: CAISQSFNEKLFF
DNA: TGTGCCATCAGCCAGTCCTTTAATGAAAAACTGTTTTTT

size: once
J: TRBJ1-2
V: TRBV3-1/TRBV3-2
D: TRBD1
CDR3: CASSLGQGFYGYTF
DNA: TGTGCCAGCAGCTTGGGACAGGGGTTCTATGGCTACACCTTC

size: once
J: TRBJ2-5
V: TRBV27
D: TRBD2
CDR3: CASSPGSGRGWETQYF
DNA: TGTGCCAGCAGCCCCGGTAGCGGGAGAGGTTGGGAGACCCAGTACTTC

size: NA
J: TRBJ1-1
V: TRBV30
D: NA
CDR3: CAWTWGGKTEAFF
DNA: TGTGCCTGGACATGGGGGGGAAAGACTGAAGCTTTCTTT